The 10 T cell receptor beta chains reported below all come from one sample, sequenced in a study of T cell responses to AZD1222 COVID-19 vaccine. Assay: immunoSEQ multiplex PCR; the TCRdb copy retains only in-frame clones and omits some. Of approximately 79,000 clones listed, 80% to 90% are singletons. This material consisted of peripheral blood, taken on day 0 of AZD1222 vaccination. The source is an adult in good health.

The genes are TRBV18 and TRBJ1-2; TRBD1 matches 9 bases. In germline, CDR1 is KGHSH, CDR2 LQKENI. Unmatched junction bases numbered 5, after V lost 1 base and J lost 5 bases. This CDR3 spans 15 amino acids. The CDR3 coding sequence is TGTGCCAGCTCACCACGGGACAGGGACGAGTATGGCTACACCTTC. Translated, it gives CASSPRDRDEYGYTF.

This chain joins TRBV28 and TRBJ2-7; 8 positions agree with TRBD1. The J segment lost 3 bases and the V segment lost 6 bases, leaving 7 bases of the junction unmatched. This CDR3 spans 14 amino acids. Germline V gives CDR1 MDHEN, CDR2 SYDVKM. CDR3 protein: CASSRQGTYYEQYF. CDR3 sequence (DNA): TGTGCCAGCAGCAGACAGGGGACCTACTACGAGCAGTACTTC.

V and J are TRBV10-3 and TRBJ2-1, with 13 bases fitting TRBD2. J lost 0 bases, V lost 7 bases, and 3 bases had no gene match. The length of the CDR3 is 16 residues. CDR1 is ENHRY and CDR2 is SYGVKD in the germline V gene. In nucleotides, the CDR3 is TGTGCCATCACTGGGACTAGCGGGACCTCCTACAATGAGCAGTTCTTC. This codes for CAITGTSGTSYNEQFF.

The chain uses TRBV10-1 and TRBJ1-1; TRBD1 matches at 9 bases. J gave up 7 bases and V 6 bases, and 6 bases lay outside the gene matches. CDR1 and CDR2 (germline): WNHNN, SYGVQD (reference sequence). This CDR3 is 13 amino acids long. CDR3 nucleotide sequence: TGCGCCAGCAGCGGACAGGGGACTGGTGAAGCTTTCTTT. Protein product: CASSGQGTGEAFF.

A single count supports this clone. This chain joins TRBV6-5 and TRBJ2-2; 11 bases are a match to TRBD2. The CDR3 covers 15 residues. With V trimmed by 6 bases and J by 4 bases, 4 bases remained unmatched. Germline CDR1 is MNHEY and CDR2 is SVGAGI. This chain's CDR3 is CASRLAGGSTGELFF. CDR3 DNA sequence: TGTGCCAGCAGGCTAGCGGGAGGAAGCACCGGGGAGCTGTTTTTT.

J is TRBJ1-6 and V is TRBV5-1; 10 nucleotides line up with TRBD1. CDR3 length: 16 amino acids. Per the germline V gene, CDR1 is SGHRS and CDR2 is YFSETQ. V trimming: 1 base; J trimming: 8 bases; junction bases outside the gene matches: 6. In DNA, the CDR3 is TGCGCCAGCAGCTTGCGGGCCGGGACAGGGGATTCACCCCTCCACTTT. It is translated as CASSLRAGTGDSPLHF.

The rearrangement links TRBV6-5 to TRBJ2-2; tentative D call: TRBD2 (6 bases). The CDR3 spans 15 residues. Deletions cut 2 bases from V and 1 base from J, with 8 bases between. Per germline, CDR1 MNHEY and CDR2 SVGAGI. The CDR3 DNA reads TGTGCCAGCAGTTACGACGGGAGGAACACCGGGGAGCTGTTTTTT. Its translation is CASSYDGRNTGELFF.

The rearrangement uses TRBV9 and TRBJ2-3, with D tentatively TRBD2 (5 bases). Germline values: CDR1 SGDLS, CDR2 YYNGEE. This CDR3 region has 15 residues. Deletions cut 0 bases from V and 2 bases from J, with 10 bases between. This CDR3 reads CASSVAGLYTDTQYF. CDR3 DNA sequence: TGTGCCAGCAGCGTAGCTGGACTCTACACAGATACGCAGTATTTT.

This clone was recorded only once. The chain uses TRBV27 and TRBJ1-6; D not certain. CDR1 is MNHEY and CDR2 is SMNVEV in the germline V gene (reference sequence). The V end was cut by 7 bases, the J end by 0 bases, with 13 bases between. The CDR3 consists of 16 residues. Here the CDR3 reads CASKLDASSYNSPLHF. CDR3 sequence (DNA): TGTGCCAGCAAGTTGGACGCGAGCTCCTATAATTCACCCCTCCACTTT.

The chain joins TRBV4-1 to TRBJ1-6, with TRBD1 matching over 9 bases. The J segment lost 10 bases and the V segment lost 0 bases, leaving 7 bases of the junction unmatched. The germline CDR1 and CDR2 sequences are MGHRA and YSYEKL. The CDR3 runs 16 residues. The CDR3 loop reads CASSQEPGQGESPLHF. The CDR3 DNA reads TGCGCCAGCAGCCAAGAACCGGGACAGGGAGAATCACCCCTCCACTTT.